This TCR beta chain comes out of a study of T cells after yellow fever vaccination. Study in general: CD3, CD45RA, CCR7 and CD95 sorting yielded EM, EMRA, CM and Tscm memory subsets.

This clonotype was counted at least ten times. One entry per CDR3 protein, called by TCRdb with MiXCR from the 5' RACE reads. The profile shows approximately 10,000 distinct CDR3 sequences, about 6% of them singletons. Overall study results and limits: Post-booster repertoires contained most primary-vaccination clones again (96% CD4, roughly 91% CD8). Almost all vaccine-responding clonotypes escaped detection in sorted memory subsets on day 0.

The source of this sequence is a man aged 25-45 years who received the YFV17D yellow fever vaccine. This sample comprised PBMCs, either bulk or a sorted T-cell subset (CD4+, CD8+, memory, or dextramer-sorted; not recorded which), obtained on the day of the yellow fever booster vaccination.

The CDR3 bases are TGTGCCAGCAGCCACGCGCTACAGGGATATAATGAAAAACTGTTTTTT. Translated: CASSHALQGYNEKLFF. The V and J genes are TRBV4-2 and TRBJ1-4, with D possibly TRBD1 on 6 matching bases. Germline lookup yields CDR1 LGHNA and CDR2 YNFKEQ. Trimming pared 3 bases from V and 4 bases from J, leaving 15 bases between. CDR3 length equals 16 residues.